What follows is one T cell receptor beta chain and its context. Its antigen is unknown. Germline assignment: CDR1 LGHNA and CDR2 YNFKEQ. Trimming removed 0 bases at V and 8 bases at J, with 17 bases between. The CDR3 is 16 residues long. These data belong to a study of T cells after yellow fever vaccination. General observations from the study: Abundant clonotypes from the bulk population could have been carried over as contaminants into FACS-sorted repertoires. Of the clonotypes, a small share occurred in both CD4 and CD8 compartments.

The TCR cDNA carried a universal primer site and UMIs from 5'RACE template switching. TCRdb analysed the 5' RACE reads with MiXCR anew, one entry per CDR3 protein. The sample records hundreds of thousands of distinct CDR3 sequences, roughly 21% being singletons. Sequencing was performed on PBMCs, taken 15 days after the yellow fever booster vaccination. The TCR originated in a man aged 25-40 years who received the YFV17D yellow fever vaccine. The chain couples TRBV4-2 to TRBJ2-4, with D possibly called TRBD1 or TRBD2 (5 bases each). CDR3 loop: CASSQDQLGTGDIQYF. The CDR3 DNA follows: TGTGCCAGCAGCCAAGATCAGTTGGGGACCGGTGACATTCAGTACTTC.